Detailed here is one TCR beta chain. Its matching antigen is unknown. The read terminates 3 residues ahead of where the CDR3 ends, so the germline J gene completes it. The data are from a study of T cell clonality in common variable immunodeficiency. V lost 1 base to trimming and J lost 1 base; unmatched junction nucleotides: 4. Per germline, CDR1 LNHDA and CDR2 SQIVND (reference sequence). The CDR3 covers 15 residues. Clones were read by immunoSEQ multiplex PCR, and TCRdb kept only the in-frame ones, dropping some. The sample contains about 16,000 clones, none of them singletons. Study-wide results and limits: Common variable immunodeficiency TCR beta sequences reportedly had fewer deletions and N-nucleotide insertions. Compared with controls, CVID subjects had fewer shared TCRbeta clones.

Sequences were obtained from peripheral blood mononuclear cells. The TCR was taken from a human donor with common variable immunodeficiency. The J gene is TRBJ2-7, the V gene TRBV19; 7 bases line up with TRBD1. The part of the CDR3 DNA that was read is TGTGCCAGTAGTATAGCCCGGGACAGATCCTACGAG. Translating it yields CASSIARDRSYE. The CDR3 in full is CASSIARDRSYEQYF.